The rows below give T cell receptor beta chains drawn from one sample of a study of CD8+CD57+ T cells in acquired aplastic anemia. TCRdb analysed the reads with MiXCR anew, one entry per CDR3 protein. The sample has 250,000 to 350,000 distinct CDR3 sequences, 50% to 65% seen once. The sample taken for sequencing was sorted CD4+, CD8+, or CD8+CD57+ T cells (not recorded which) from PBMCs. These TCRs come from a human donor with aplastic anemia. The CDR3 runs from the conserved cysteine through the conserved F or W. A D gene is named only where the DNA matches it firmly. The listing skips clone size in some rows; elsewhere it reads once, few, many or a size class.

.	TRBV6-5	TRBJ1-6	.	CASSQESRGSPLHF	TGTGCCAGCAGCCAAGAATCGAGGGGTTCACCCCTCCACTTT
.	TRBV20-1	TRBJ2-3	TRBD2	CSATSGGATDTQYF	TGCAGTGCCACTAGCGGGGGGGCCACAGATACGCAGTATTTT
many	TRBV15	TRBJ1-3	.	CATSRDSTFGNTIYF	TGTGCCACCAGCAGAGATTCGACATTTGGAAACACCATATATTTT
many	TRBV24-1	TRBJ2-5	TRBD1	CATQGAGETQYF	TGTGCCACGCAGGGGGCCGGGGAGACCCAGTACTTC
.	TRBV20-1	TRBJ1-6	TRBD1	CSARWGQSYNSPLHF	TGCAGTGCTAGATGGGGACAGTCCTATAATTCACCCCTCCACTTT
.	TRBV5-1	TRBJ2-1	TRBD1	CASSFGDSQHNEQFF	TGCGCCAGCAGCTTCGGGGACAGCCAGCACAATGAGCAGTTCTTC
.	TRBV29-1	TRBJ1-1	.	CSVGFGTEAFF	TGCAGCGTTGGTTTTGGCACTGAAGCTTTCTTT
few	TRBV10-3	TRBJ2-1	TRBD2	CAISISGAEQFF	TGTGCCATCAGCATTAGCGGGGCCGAGCAGTTCTTC
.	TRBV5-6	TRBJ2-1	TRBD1	CASSTTGDEQFF	TGTGCCAGCAGCACCACAGGGGATGAGCAGTTCTTC
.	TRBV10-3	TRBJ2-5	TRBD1	CASGQGGETQYF	TGTGCCAGTGGACAGGGTGGAGAGACCCAGTACTTC
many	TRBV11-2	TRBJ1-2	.	CASSLGAGLGYTF	TGTGCCAGCAGCTTAGGTGCGGGACTAGGCTACACCTTC
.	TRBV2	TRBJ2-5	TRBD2	CASKGTSGVQETQYF	TGTGCCAGCAAGGGGACTAGCGGAGTCCAAGAGACCCAGTACTTC
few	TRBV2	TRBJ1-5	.	CASGSNQPQHF	TGTGCCAGCGGGAGCAATCAGCCCCAGCATTTT
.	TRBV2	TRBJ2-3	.	CASRLGADTQYF	TGTGCCAGCCGCCTCGGGGCAGATACGCAGTATTTT
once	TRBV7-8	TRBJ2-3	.	CASSLVAGASTDTQYF	TGTGCCAGCAGCTTAGTGGCGGGGGCTAGCACAGATACGCAGTATTTT
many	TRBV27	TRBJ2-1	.	CASSLFGIAYNEQFF	TGTGCCAGCAGTTTATTTGGTATTGCGTACAATGAGCAGTTCTTC
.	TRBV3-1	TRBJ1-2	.	CASSRFGGRDYGYTF	TGTGCCAGCAGCCGTTTTGGGGGGCGCGACTATGGCTACACCTTC
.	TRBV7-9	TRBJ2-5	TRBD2	CASRGLAGKYQETQYF	TGTGCCAGCCGCGGGCTAGCGGGGAAGTACCAAGAGACCCAGTACTTC
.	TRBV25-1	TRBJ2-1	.	CASSQNEQFF	TGTGCCAGCAGTCAAAATGAGCAGTTCTTC
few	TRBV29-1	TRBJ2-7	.	CSVEDHATYEQYF	TGCAGCGTTGAAGATCACGCGACCTACGAGCAGTACTTC
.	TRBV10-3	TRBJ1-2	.	CAISELGLAGDRGYTF	TGTGCCATCAGTGAGTTGGGACTAGCGGGGGATCGTGGCTACACCTTC
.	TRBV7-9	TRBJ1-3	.	CASSSDNSGNTIYF	TGTGCCAGCAGCTCGGACAACTCTGGAAACACCATATATTTT
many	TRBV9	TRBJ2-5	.	CASSAGTIQVETQYF	TGTGCCAGCAGCGCCGGGACCATACAGGTTGAGACCCAGTACTTC
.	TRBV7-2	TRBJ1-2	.	CASSKDSFGYTF	TGTGCCAGCAGCAAGGACAGTTTCGGCTACACCTTC
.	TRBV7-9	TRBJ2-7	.	CASSFRGEQYF	TGTGCCAGCAGCTTCCGGGGGGAGCAGTACTTC
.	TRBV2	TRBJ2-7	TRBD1	CASSRGTGLGEQYF	TGTGCCAGCAGCCGTGGGACAGGGCTTGGGGAGCAGTACTTC
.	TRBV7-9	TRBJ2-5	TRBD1	CASRPPTGQPQQETQYF	TGTGCCAGCAGACCACCCACGGGACAGCCCCAACAAGAGACCCAGTACTTC
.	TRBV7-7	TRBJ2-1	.	CASSARLEFDNEQFF	TGTGCCAGCAGCGCCCGACTAGAGTTCGACAATGAGCAGTTCTTC
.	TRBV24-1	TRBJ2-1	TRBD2	CATSDRRLAGGNEQFF	TGTGCCACCAGTGACAGAAGACTAGCGGGAGGCAATGAGCAGTTCTTC
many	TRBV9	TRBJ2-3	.	CASSVAALHTDTQYF	TGTGCCAGCAGCGTAGCGGCGCTTCACACAGATACGCAGTATTTT
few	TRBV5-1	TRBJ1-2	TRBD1	CASRDGDRGQVNYGYTF	TGCGCCAGCAGGGATGGGGACAGGGGACAGGTTAACTATGGCTACACCTTC
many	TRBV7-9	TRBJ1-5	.	CASSLGGGQPQHF	TGTGCCAGCAGCTTAGGAGGAGGCCAGCCCCAGCATTTT
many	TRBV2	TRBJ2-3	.	CASSHREVVTDTQYF	TGTGCCAGCAGCCACAGGGAGGTCGTCACAGATACGCAGTATTTT
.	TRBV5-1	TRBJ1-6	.	CASHKSGMNNSPLHF	TGCGCCAGCCACAAGTCGGGCATGAATAATTCACCCCTCCACTTT
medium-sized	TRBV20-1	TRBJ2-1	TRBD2	CSASGTSGSYNEQFF	TGCAGTGCTAGTGGGACTAGCGGGTCCTACAATGAGCAGTTCTTC
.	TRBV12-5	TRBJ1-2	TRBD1	CASGLVIRGQGLLGYGYTF	TGTGCTAGTGGTTTGGTAATTAGAGGACAGGGGTTATTGGGGTATGGCTACACCTTC
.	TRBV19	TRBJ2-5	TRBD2	CASSRGLEETQYF	TGTGCCAGTAGTCGGGGACTAGAAGAGACCCAGTACTTC
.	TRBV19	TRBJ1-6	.	CASSATNNSPLHF	TGTGCCAGTAGTGCGACAAATAATTCACCCCTCCACTTT
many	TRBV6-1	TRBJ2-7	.	CASSEGQGADYEQYF	TGTGCCAGCAGTGAGGGGCAGGGTGCGGACTACGAGCAGTACTTC
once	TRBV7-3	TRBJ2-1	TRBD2	CASSTGLAGGQFF	TGTGCCAGCAGCACTGGACTAGCGGGAGGGCAGTTCTTC
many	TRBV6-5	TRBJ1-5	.	CASSKRSSLSNQPQHF	TGTGCCAGCAGCAAAAGATCGAGTCTTAGCAATCAGCCCCAGCATTTT
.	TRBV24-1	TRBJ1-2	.	CATSDPRTEINYGYTF	TGTGCCACCAGTGATCCGCGGACAGAAATTAACTATGGCTACACCTTC
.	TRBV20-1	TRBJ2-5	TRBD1	CSAITGGQETQYF	TGCAGTGCTATTACAGGGGGCCAAGAGACCCAGTACTTC
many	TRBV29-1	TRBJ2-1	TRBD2	CSATLAGVYNEQFF	TGCAGCGCCACTCTAGCGGGAGTCTACAATGAGCAGTTCTTC
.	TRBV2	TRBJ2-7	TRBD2	CASSRGEGTRTGEQYF	TGTGCCAGCAGTCGCGGGGAGGGGACCAGGACGGGGGAGCAGTACTTC